This TCR beta chain was retrieved from a study of blood T cells in healthy people across ages. Regarding the study as a whole: Naive CD4+ cell counts and diversity both ran higher in long-lived than in aged donors.

This clonotype was seen ten or more times. Its antigen is undetermined. Next came a second PCR, run for 7 to 11 cycles, which used a sample-barcoded 5' primer along with a J-beta primer mix. TCRdb analysed the 5' RACE reads with MiXCR anew, one entry per CDR3 protein. The table lists some 1 million distinct CDR3 sequences, over 35% of them singletons, with approximately 20% in the top ten. Ranging in age from roughly 6 to 95, the donors were healthy Caucasian individuals from Russia. Germline V gene lookup returns CDR1 LGHNA and CDR2 YNFKEQ. The CDR3 spans 12 residues. V lost 3 bases and J 7 bases, leaving 9 bases between the germline ends.

Sequenced: blood. The sequence came from a woman aged 55-70 years in good health. This rearrangement joins TRBV4-2 to TRBJ1-2; perhaps TRBD1 as D (5 bases). This CDR3 is CASSHGTPGYTF. Written as DNA, the CDR3 is TGTGCCAGCAGCCACGGGACGCCTGGCTACACCTTC.